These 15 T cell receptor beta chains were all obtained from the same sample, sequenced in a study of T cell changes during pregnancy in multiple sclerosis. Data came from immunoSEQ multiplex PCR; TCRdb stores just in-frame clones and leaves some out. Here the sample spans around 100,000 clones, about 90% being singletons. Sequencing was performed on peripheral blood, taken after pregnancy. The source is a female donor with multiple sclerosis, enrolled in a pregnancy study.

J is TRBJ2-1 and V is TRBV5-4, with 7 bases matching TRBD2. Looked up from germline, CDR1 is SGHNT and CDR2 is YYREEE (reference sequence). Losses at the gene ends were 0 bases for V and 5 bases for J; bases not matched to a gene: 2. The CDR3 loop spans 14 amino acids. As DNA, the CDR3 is TGTGCCAGCAGCTTGGGGACTAGACACAATGAGCAGTTCTTC. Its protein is CASSLGTRHNEQFF.

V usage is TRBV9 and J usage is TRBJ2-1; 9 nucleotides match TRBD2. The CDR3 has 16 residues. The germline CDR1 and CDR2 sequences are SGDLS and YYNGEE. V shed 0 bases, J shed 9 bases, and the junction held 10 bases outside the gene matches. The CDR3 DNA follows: TGTGCCAGCAGCGTAGGAGGGACTAGCTCGGTTGGTGAGCAGTTCTTC. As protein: CASSVGGTSSVGEQFF.

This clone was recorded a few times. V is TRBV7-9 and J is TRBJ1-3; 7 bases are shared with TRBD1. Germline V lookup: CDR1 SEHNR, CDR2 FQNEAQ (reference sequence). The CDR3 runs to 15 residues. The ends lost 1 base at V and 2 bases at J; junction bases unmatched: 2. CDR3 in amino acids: CASSLGTGTGNTIYF. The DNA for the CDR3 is TGTGCCAGCAGCTTAGGGACAGGTACTGGAAACACCATATATTTT.

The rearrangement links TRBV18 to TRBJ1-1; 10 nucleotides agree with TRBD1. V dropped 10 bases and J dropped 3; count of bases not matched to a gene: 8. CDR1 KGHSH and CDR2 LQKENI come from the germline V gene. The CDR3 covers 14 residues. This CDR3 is CATLRDRGYTEAFF. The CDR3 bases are TGTGCCACATTACGGGACAGGGGTTACACTGAAGCTTTCTTT. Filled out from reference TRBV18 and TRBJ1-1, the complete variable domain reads NAGVMQNPRHLVRRRGQEARLRCSPMKGHSHVYWYRQLPEEGLKFMVYLQKENIIDESGMPKERFSAEFPKEGPSILRIQQVVRGDSAAYFCATLRDRGYTEAFFGQGTRLTVV.

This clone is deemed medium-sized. This CDR3 reads CSARESTEAFF. The CDR3 region has the DNA TGCAGTGCTAGAGAGAGCACTGAAGCTTTCTTT. The V and J genes are TRBV20-1 and TRBJ1-1; D remains unclear. Germline V CDR1 and CDR2: DFQATT, SNEGSKA (reference sequence). V was cut by 0 bases and J by 4 bases, with 3 bases left in between. The CDR3 covers 11 residues.

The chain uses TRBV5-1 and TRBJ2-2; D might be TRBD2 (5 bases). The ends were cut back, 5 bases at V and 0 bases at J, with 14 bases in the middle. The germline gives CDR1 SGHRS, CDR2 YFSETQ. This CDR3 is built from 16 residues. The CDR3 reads CASREAVSSNTGELFF. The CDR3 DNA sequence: TGCGCCAGCAGGGAGGCAGTTTCGTCGAACACCGGGGAGCTGTTTTTT. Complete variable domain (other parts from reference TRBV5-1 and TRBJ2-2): KAGVTQTPRYLIKTRGQQVTLSCSPISGHRSVSWYQQTPGQGLQFLFEYFSETQRNKGNFPGRFSGRQFSNSRSEMNVSTLELGDSALYLCASREAVSSNTGELFFGEGSRLTVL.

This CDR3 is CASSPTPGRELATYNEQFF. As DNA, the CDR3 is TGTGCCAGCAGTCCAACCCCTGGCCGGGAACTAGCGACCTACAATGAGCAGTTCTTC. J is TRBJ2-1 and V is TRBV27, with TRBD2 matching 7 bases. J lost 2 bases, V lost 5 bases, and 18 bases had no gene match. CDR1 and CDR2 from the germline V gene are MNHEY and SMNVEV (reference sequence). This CDR3 contains 19 residues.

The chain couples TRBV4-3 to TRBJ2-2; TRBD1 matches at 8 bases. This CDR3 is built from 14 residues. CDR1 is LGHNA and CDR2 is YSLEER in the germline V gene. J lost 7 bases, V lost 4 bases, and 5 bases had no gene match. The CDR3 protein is CASSRQDRGGELFF. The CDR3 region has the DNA TGCGCCAGCAGCCGACAAGACAGGGGCGGGGAGCTGTTTTTT.

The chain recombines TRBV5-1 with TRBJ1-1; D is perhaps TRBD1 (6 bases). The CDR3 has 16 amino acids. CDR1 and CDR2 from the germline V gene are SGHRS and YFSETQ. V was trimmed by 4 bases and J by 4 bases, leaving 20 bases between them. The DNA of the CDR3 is TGCGCCAGCAGCGGACGAGGTGGGGGCTCGGGCACTGAAGCTTTCTTT. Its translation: CASSGRGGGSGTEAFF.

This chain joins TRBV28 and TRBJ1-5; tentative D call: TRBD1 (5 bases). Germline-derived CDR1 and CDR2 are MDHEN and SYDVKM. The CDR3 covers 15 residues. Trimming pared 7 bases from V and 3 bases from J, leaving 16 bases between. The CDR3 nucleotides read TGTGCCAGCATCGGGAGGGGCAGACCCAATCAGCCCCAGCATTTT. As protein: CASIGRGRPNQPQHF. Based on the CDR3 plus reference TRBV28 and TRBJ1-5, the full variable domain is DVKVTQSSRYLVKRTGEKVFLECVQDMDHENMFWYRQDPGLGLRLIYFSYDVKMKEKGDIPEGYSVSREKKERFSLILESASTNQTSMYLCASIGRGRPNQPQHFGDGTRLSIL.

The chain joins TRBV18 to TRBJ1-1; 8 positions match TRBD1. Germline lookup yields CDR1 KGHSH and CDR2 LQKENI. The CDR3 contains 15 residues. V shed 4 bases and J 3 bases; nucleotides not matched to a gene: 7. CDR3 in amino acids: CASSRRTGRDTEAFF. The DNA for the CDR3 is TGTGCCAGCTCACGGAGGACAGGGCGGGACACTGAAGCTTTCTTT.

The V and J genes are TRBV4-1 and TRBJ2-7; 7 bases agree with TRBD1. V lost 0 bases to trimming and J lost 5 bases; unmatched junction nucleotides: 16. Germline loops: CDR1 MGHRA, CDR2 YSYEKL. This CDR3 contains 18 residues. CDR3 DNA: TGCGCCAGCAGCCAAGATCCGGACAGGAGGACCCCTGGGGACGAGCAGTACTTC. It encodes CASSQDPDRRTPGDEQYF.

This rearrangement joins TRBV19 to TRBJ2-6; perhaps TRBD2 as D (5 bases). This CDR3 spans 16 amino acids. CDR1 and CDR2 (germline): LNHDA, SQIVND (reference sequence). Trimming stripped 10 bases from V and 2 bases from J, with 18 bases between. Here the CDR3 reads CATTGNRRPGANVLTF. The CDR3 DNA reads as TGTGCCACCACCGGGAACAGACGACCTGGGGCCAACGTCCTGACTTTC.

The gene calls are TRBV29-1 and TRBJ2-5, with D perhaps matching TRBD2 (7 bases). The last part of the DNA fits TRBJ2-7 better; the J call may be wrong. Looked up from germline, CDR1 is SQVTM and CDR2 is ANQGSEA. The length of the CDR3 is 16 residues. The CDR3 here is CSVEAGGRGLSYEQYF. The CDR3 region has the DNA TGCAGCGTTGAGGCCGGCGGGCGGGGGCTATCCTACGAGCAGTACTTC.

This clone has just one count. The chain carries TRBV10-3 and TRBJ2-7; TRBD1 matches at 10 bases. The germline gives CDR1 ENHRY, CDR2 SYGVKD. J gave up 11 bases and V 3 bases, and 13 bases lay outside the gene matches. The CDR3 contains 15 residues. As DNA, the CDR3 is TGTGCCATCAGTGACCCTCCGGGACAGGGGATAATGGAGTACTTC. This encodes CAISDPPGQGIMEYF.